A selection of T cell receptor beta chains follows, all from one sample in a study of blood T cell repertoires in COVID-19. Measured with immunoSEQ multiplex PCR; TCRdb has only the in-frame clones, and not every one. The sample records some 230,000 clones, around 83% being singletons. Material: peripheral blood. These TCRs come from a woman aged 45-65 years with acute or convalescent COVID-19. Each CDR3 is given with its conserved first and last residue.

TRBV7-2	TRBJ2-5	CASSPQGDKSETQYF
TRBV18	TRBJ1-4	CASSPKPRDKLFF
TRBV15	TRBJ2-1	CATSRRPGTRRGGEQFF
TRBV28	TRBJ2-1	CAGGGALKSYNEQFF
TRBV6-5	TRBJ2-2	CASSYSKQGITGELFF
TRBV3-1/TRBV3-2	TRBJ2-1	CASSMIAGTRYNEQFF
TRBV6-5	TRBJ2-7	CASGLAGGLSYEQYF
TRBV6-5	TRBJ2-1	CASSYGGGEHEQFF
TRBV18	TRBJ2-7	CASSPKVWRTGGFYEQYF
TRBV28	TRBJ2-7	CASSLFQGTGWTEQYF
TRBV28	TRBJ1-4	CASSRPGQGNEKLFF
TRBV6-4	TRBJ2-3	CASSDQTSSTDTQYF
TRBV18	TRBJ2-1	CASSPRTSGKNNEQFF
TRBV4-2	TRBJ2-1	CASSQRDEQFF
TRBV5-5	TRBJ1-2	CASSLDRGSYGYTF
TRBV27	TRBJ2-7	CASPVRRGRDYRYEQYF
TRBV11-2	TRBJ2-7	CASSLAAGTVPYEQYF
TRBV28	TRBJ2-7	CASTPAGGFSYEQYF
TRBV6-5	TRBJ1-2	CASSNPRDRAYGYTF
TRBV9	TRBJ2-2	CASSVVAGGPGTGELFF
TRBV18	TRBJ1-5	CASSPEFGHPQPQHF
TRBV2	TRBJ2-7	CASSSGHLYEQYF
TRBV7-6	TRBJ2-7	CASSLVAGSTGAYEQYF
TRBV2	TRBJ2-7	CASTQGAGGIYEQYF
TRBV18	TRBJ2-3	CASSFGQGGTDTQYF
TRBV7-9	TRBJ2-1	CASSLVAGAYNEQFF
TRBV5-6	TRBJ2-1	CASSFGTGVSEQFF
TRBV19	TRBJ2-7	CASSDPGLSSYEQYF
TRBV11-3	TRBJ2-3	CASSPGTGGMVSTDTQYF
TRBV21-1	TRBJ1-4	CASLVGGEKLFF
TRBV6-5	TRBJ1-1	CASNLQGNTEAFF
TRBV20-1	TRBJ2-2	CSASPGQGTGELFF
TRBV7-6	TRBJ1-1	CASSLQQGSNTEAFF
TRBV2	TRBJ2-1	CASIGPGRGNEQFF
TRBV24-1	TRBJ2-7	CATQDGRVTSYEQYF
TRBV18	TRBJ2-1	CASSPPVGASEQFF
TRBV15	TRBJ2-2	CATSPTSGGVGTGELFF
TRBV30	TRBJ1-5	CAWSDRQHQPQHF
TRBV6-5	TRBJ2-5	CASSKPGGVETQYF
TRBV5-3	TRBJ1-6	CARRDGQAPPLHF
TRBV4-1	TRBJ2-1	CASSQAHKVGEDRGRREQFF
TRBV28	TRBJ1-4	CASTVPSSGTNEKLFF
TRBV30	TRBJ1-4	CAWSPGTATNEKLFF
TRBV6-5	TRBJ1-2	CASRNSGTGRDGYTF
TRBV5-1	TRBJ2-3	CASSPTLAGGRDTQYF
TRBV15	TRBJ1-5	CATSLDTLNQPQHF
TRBV11-2	TRBJ2-7	CASSLDRQAGEQYF
TRBV25-1	TRBJ1-3	CASSSGISGNTIYF
TRBV19	TRBJ1-6	CASRTGTGGRSPLHF
TRBV28	TRBJ1-2	CASSNSGENGYTF
TRBV7-9	TRBJ1-1	CASSILRAGLTEAFF
TRBV7-9	TRBJ1-1	CASSLGGAGPEAFF